The 21 T cell receptor beta chains listed next were all sequenced from one sample in a study of human T cells and chemical hapten exposure. TCRdb reprocessed the RACE reads via MiXCR and lists one record per CDR3 protein. Of about 69,000 distinct CDR3 sequences in the sample, about a tenth were seen once. The time point denotes: patch test 2, 6 weeks after DPC sensitization. Treatment reported: therapeutic diphenylcyclopropenone sensitization with weekly scalp DPC. The sequences come from whole blood, collected in connection with sensitization to the hapten diphenylcyclopropenone (DPC). These TCRs come from a woman aged 50 to 65 with alopecia areata. Some clones in this sample may be carry-over from other donors' samples.

In its sample, this clonotype was seen many times. CDR3 sequence: CSAQTGSNQPQHF. CDR3 nucleotide sequence: TGCAGTGCCCAGACAGGGAGCAATCAGCCCCAGCATTTT. The chain employs TRBV20-1 and TRBJ1-5; 7 positions agree with TRBD1. CDR1 and CDR2 from the germline V gene are DFQATT and SNEGSKA (reference sequence). The V gene end was trimmed by 6 bases and the J gene end by 1 base; junction bases not matched to a gene: 3. The CDR3 runs 13 residues.

This chain uses TRBV29-1 with TRBJ2-5; the match to TRBD1 covers 8 bases. CDR3 length equals 12 residues. Trimming at V came to 6 bases and at J to 2 bases, leaving 2 bases not matched to a gene. Germline V gene lookup returns CDR1 SQVTM and CDR2 ANQGSEA. In DNA, the CDR3 is TGCAGCGTGGACAGGGAGCAAGAGACCCAGTACTTC. It is translated as CSVDREQETQYF.

In its sample, this clonotype was seen many times. The chain joins TRBV3-1 to TRBJ2-1, with 10 bases matching TRBD2. Germline V gene lookup returns CDR1 LGHDT and CDR2 YNNKEL (reference sequence). This CDR3 is 16 amino acids long. Germline trimming cut 6 bases from V and 9 bases from J; bases unmatched to any gene: 14. The CDR3 bases are TGTGCCAGCAGGCCTCCCGGGGCTAGCGGGAGTCCTGAGCAGTTCTTC. Translation gives CASRPPGASGSPEQFF.

On this clonotype itself: This may come from a read error, since a much larger clone is one base off. No DNA is shown, since the ends of the CDR3 on it are uncertain; the CDR3 is the one TCRdb lists. The chain has TRBV19 and TRBJ2-7; the tabulated D call, TRBD2, remains unverified against the DNA. The CDR3 spans 15 amino acids, including both terminal residues. Germline values: CDR1 LNHDA, CDR2 SQIVND (reference sequence). This chain's CDR3 is CASRLWASGSYELYF.

This clonotype was seen ten or more times. V and J are TRBV18 and TRBJ2-3, with D possibly matching TRBD1 (5 bases). Germline values: CDR1 KGHSH, CDR2 LQKENI. Deletions cut 3 bases from V and 3 bases from J, with 13 bases between. CDR3 length equals 15 residues. The CDR3 is CASSPGGQRTDTQYF. The CDR3 DNA follows: TGTGCCAGCTCACCCGGTGGACAACGAACAGATACGCAGTATTTT.

The chain recombines TRBV12-3 or TRBV12-4 with TRBJ1-1, with 7 bases identical to TRBD1. Germline trimming cut 0 bases from V and 2 bases from J; bases unmatched to any gene: 15. This CDR3 spans 19 amino acids. CDR3 nucleotides: TGTGCCAGCAGTTTAGCCTACCTACTGGGACAGACTTCTAACACTGAAGCTTTCTTT. Its translation: CASSLAYLLGQTSNTEAFF.

This clonotype was picked up many times. V usage is TRBV7-8 and J usage is TRBJ2-7, with TRBD2 matching over 11 bases. Per germline, CDR1 SGHVS and CDR2 FQNEAQ. CDR3 size: 16 residues. V trimming: 4 bases; J trimming: 7 bases; junction bases outside the gene matches: 12. CDR3 protein: CASSSQRIAGGGEQYF. DNA for the CDR3: TGTGCCAGCAGCTCCCAACGAATAGCGGGAGGGGGAGAGCAGTACTTC.

This clonotype was seen ten or more times. The chain is built from TRBV2 and TRBJ2-7, with no clear D. The germline V gene encodes CDR1 SNHLY and CDR2 FYNNEI. CDR3 length equals 12 residues. V lost 3 bases and J lost 3, with 6 bases in between. This chain's CDR3 is CASSDRGYEQYF. The CDR3 nucleotides read TGTGCCAGCAGTGATAGAGGCTACGAGCAGTACTTC.

This clonotype occurred many times. The chain employs TRBV29-1 and TRBJ2-7; weak D call: TRBD2 (5 bases). Germline V gene lookup returns CDR1 SQVTM and CDR2 ANQGSEA. V dropped 6 bases and J dropped 3 bases, with 15 bases sitting between them. The CDR3 sequence is 13 residues long. CDR3 sequence reads: CSVSEGRGYEQYF. As DNA, the CDR3 is TGCAGCGTCTCCGAGGGCCGAGGCTACGAGCAGTACTTC.

Many counts were recorded for this clonotype. The CDR3 loop is CASSLISGTEAFF. CDR3 DNA: TGTGCCAGCAGTTTAATCTCTGGCACTGAAGCTTTCTTT. The chain uses TRBV12-3 or TRBV12-4 and TRBJ1-1; D uncertain. V was shortened by 2 bases and J by 4 bases, with 8 bases between the two germline ends. The CDR3 is made up of 13 amino acids.

This clonotype was found many times. The chain has TRBV6-4 and TRBJ2-2; TRBD1 is a possible D gene (5 bases). Germline CDR1 MRHNA, CDR2 SNTAGT. CDR3 size: 14 residues. Trimming took 6 bases from V and 3 from J, leaving 11 bases between them. The CDR3: CASRRDSDTGELFF. The DNA of the CDR3 is TGTGCCAGCAGGCGAGACAGCGACACCGGGGAGCTGTTTTTT.

In its sample, this clonotype was seen many times. V usage is TRBV19 and J usage is TRBJ1-2; no clear D. The CDR3 is 14 residues long. V was clipped by 5 bases and J by 8 bases, with 18 bases between them. CDR1 and CDR2 (germline): LNHDA, SQIVND (reference sequence). The CDR3 region has the DNA TGTGCCAGTAGTGCGCGCGGGAACTCCTACGGCTACACCTTC. It specifies CASSARGNSYGYTF. Filled out from reference TRBV19 and TRBJ1-2, the complete variable domain reads DGGITQSPKYLFRKEGQNVTLSCEQNLNHDAMYWYRQDPGQGLRLIYYSQIVNDFQKGDIAEGYSVSREKKESFPLTVTSAQKNPTAFYLCASSARGNSYGYTFGSGTRLTVV.

This clonotype was seen ten or more times. CDR3 loop: CASSLEQYTEAFF. CDR3 nucleotides: TGTGCCAGCAGCTTGGAACAGTACACTGAAGCTTTCTTT. This chain joins TRBV5-5 and TRBJ1-1, with D unresolved. Germline V gene lookup returns CDR1 SGHKS and CDR2 YYEKEE (reference sequence). Trimming removed 0 bases at V and 3 bases at J, with 6 bases between. The CDR3 contains 13 residues.

The chain recombines TRBV12-3 or TRBV12-4 with TRBJ1-5, with no clear D. V lost 3 bases and J 1 base, leaving 7 bases between the germline ends. This CDR3 contains 14 residues. The CDR3 loop reads CASSFLGSNQPQHF. CDR3 DNA sequence: TGTGCCAGCAGTTTCCTGGGGAGCAATCAGCCCCAGCATTTT.

Many counts were recorded for this clonotype. The chain employs TRBV10-3 and TRBJ1-4; possibly TRBD1 for D (5 bases). The CDR3 length is 14 residues. Trimming removed 2 bases from V and 8 bases from J, with 12 bases in between. Germline CDR1 and CDR2: ENHRY and SYGVKD. CDR3 in amino acids: CAISEGQGNEKLFF. As DNA, the CDR3 is TGTGCCATCAGTGAGGGGCAGGGAAACGAAAAACTGTTTTTT.

The CDR3 protein is CASSSSGNQPQHF. For the CDR3, the DNA is TGTGCCAGCAGTTCTTCCGGAAATCAGCCCCAGCATTTT. This sequence joins TRBV27 and TRBJ1-5; no clear D. CDR1 is MNHEY and CDR2 is SMNVEV in the germline V gene (reference sequence). The V gene lost 4 bases and the J gene lost 4 bases, with 8 bases spanning the gap. This CDR3 is 13 amino acids long.

In this sample, this clonotype turned up many times. The chain combines TRBV7-2 with TRBJ2-1; 7 bases match TRBD2. Germline V gene sequence: CDR1 SGHTA, CDR2 FQGNSA. V trimming: 1 base; J trimming: 5 bases; junction bases outside the gene matches: 5. There are 15 residues in the CDR3. The CDR3 coding sequence is TGTGCCAGCAGCTTAGTTCCTAGCGGCCACAATGAGCAGTTCTTC. Protein sequence: CASSLVPSGHNEQFF.

In this sample, this clonotype turned up a few times. The chain recombines TRBV5-1 with TRBJ1-3; D unclear. Germline values: CDR1 SGHRS, CDR2 YFSETQ. This CDR3 is built from 15 residues. V was pared by 0 bases and J by 0 bases, with 7 bases between. The CDR3 nucleotides are TGCGCCAGCAGCTTGGACCGACGCTCTGGAAACACCATATATTTT. Translation gives CASSLDRRSGNTIYF.

This clonotype was picked up many times. The chain carries TRBV28 and TRBJ2-1; D could derive from TRBD1 or TRBD2 (5 bases each). With 2 bases removed from V and 4 bases from J, the gap between germline ends came to 9 bases. The CDR3 loop spans 14 amino acids. Germline CDR1 reads MDHEN; CDR2 reads SYDVKM. In DNA form, the CDR3 reads TGTGCCAGCAGTTTAACGGGACCATACAATGAGCAGTTCTTC. Protein: CASSLTGPYNEQFF.

This clonotype was observed many times. The CDR3 nucleotides are TGTGCCAGCAGGCCCCCGGGACGGGGGACAGAGACCCAGTACTTC. It specifies CASRPPGRGTETQYF. This rearrangement joins TRBV7-2 to TRBJ2-5; possible D gene TRBD2, 6 bases. V was shortened by 6 bases and J by 4 bases, with 18 bases between the two germline ends. The germline gives CDR1 SGHTA, CDR2 FQGNSA. There are 15 residues in the CDR3. The variable domain in full, with the rest retrieved from reference TRBV7-2 and TRBJ2-5, is GAGVSQSPSNKVTEKGKDVELRCDPISGHTALYWYRQSLGQGLEFLIYFQGNSAPDKSGLPSDRFSAERTGGSVSTLTIQRTQQEDSAVYLCASRPPGRGTETQYFGPGTRLLVL.

This clonotype showed up many times. The CDR3 DNA follows: TGCGCCAGCAGCCCGACAGGTCCGAACAATGAGCAGTTCTTC. Encoded protein: CASSPTGPNNEQFF. The chain combines TRBV5-1 with TRBJ2-1, with a possible D match to TRBD1 (6 bases). The V gene's germline CDR1 is SGHRS and CDR2 YFSETQ. The CDR3 runs 14 residues. V lost 4 bases and J lost 5, with 13 bases in between.